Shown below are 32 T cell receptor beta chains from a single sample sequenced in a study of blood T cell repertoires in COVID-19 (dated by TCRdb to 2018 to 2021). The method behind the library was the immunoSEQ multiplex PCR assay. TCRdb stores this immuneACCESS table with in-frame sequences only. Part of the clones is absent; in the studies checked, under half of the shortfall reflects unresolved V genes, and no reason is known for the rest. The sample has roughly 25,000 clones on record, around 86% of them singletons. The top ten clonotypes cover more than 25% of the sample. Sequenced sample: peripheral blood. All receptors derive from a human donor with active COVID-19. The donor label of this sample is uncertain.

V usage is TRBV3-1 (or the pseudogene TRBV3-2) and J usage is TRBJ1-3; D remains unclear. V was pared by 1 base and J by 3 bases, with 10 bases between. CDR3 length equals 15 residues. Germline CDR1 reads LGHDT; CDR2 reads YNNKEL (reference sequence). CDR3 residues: CASSQADGIGNTIYF. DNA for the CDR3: TGTGCCAGCAGCCAAGCGGACGGGATTGGAAACACCATATATTTT.

The CDR3: CASSSLGQGGTDTQYF. In nucleotides, the CDR3 is TGTGCCAGCAGTTCCCTGGGACAGGGCGGCACAGATACGCAGTATTTT. V usage is TRBV6-6 and J usage is TRBJ2-3; 9 nucleotides match TRBD1. Germline CDR1 MNHNY, CDR2 SVGAGI (reference sequence). V shed 4 bases, J shed 1 base, and the junction held 6 bases outside the gene matches. CDR3 length: 16 residues.

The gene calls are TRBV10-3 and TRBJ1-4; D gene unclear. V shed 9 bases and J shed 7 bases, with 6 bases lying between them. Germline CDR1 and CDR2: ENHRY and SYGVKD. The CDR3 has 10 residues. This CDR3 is CAICSEKLFF. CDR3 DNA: TGTGCCATTTGCAGTGAAAAACTGTTTTTT.

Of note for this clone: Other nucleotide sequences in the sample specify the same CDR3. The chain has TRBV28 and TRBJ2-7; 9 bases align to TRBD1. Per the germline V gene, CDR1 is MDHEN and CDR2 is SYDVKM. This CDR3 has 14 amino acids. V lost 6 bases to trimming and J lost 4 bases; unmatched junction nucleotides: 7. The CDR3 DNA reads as TGTGCCAGCAGAGAAACAGGGGGCGGGTACGAGCAGTACTTC. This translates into CASRETGGGYEQYF.

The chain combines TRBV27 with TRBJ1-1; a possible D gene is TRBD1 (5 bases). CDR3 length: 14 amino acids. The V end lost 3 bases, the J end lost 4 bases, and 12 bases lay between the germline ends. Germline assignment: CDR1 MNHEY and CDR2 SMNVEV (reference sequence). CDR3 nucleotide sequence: TGTGCCAGCAGTTTTCGGGGCGGGAGCACTGAAGCTTTCTTT. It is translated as CASSFRGGSTEAFF.

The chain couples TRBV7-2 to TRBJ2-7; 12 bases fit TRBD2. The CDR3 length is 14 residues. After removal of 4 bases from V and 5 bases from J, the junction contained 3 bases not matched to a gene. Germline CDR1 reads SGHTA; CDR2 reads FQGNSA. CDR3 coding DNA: TGTGCCAGCAGCTCCCGGACTAGCGGGGACGAGCAGTACTTC. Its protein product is CASSSRTSGDEQYF.

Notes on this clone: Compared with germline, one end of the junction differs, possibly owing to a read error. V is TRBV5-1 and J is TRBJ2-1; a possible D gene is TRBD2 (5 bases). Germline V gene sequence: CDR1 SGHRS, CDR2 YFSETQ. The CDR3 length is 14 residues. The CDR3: CASSLAGSSNEQFF. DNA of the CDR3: TGCGCCAGCAGCTTGGCGGGATCCTCCAATGAGCAGTTCTTC.

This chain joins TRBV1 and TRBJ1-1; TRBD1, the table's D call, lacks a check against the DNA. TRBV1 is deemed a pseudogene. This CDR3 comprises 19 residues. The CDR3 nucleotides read TGCACCAGCAGCCCCGGGACAGGGAAACGGTTAAATGGGAGCACTGAAGCTTTCTTT. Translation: CTSSPGTGKRLNGSTEAFF.

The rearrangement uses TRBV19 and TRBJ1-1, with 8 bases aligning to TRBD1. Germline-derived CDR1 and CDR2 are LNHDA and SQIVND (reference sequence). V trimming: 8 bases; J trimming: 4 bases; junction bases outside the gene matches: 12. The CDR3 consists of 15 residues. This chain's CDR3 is CASSAADRVGTEAFF. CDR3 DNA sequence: TGTGCCAGTTCAGCGGCGGACAGGGTGGGCACTGAAGCTTTCTTT. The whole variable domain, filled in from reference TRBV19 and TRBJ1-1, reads DGGITQSPKYLFRKEGQNVTLSCEQNLNHDAMYWYRQDPGQGLRLIYYSQIVNDFQKGDIAEGYSVSREKKESFPLTVTSAQKNPTAFYLCASSAADRVGTEAFFGQGTRLTVV.

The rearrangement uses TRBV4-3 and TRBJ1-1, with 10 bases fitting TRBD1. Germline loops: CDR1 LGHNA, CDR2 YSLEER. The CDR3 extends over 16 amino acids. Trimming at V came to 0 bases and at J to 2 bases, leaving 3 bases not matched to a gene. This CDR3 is CASSQDGQGGNTEAFF. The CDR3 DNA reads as TGCGCCAGCAGCCAAGACGGACAGGGGGGAAACACTGAAGCTTTCTTT.

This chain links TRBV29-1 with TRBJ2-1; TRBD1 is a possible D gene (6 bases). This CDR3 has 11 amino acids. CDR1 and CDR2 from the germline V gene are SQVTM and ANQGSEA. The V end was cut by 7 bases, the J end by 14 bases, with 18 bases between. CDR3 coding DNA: TGCAGCGCCCGGGACACCCAAACCGAGTTCTTC. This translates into CSARDTQTEFF.

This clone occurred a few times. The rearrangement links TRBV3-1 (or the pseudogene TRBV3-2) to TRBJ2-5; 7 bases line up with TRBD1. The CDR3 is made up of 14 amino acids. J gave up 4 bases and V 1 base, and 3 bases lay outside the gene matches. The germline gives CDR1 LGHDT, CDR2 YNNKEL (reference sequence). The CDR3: CASSQGTGGETQYF. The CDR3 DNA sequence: TGTGCCAGCAGCCAAGGGACAGGCGGAGAGACCCAGTACTTC.

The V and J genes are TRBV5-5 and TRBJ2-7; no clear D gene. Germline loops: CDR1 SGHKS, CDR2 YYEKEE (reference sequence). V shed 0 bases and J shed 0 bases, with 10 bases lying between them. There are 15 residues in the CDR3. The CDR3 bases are TGTGCCAGCAGCTTGGGAGGCGGATTCTCCTACGAGCAGTACTTC. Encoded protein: CASSLGGGFSYEQYF.

The CDR3 loop is CASSPAGGADPNYGYTF. The CDR3 DNA sequence: TGTGCCAGCAGCCCTGCAGGGGGCGCGGACCCCAACTATGGCTACACCTTC. The chain carries TRBV6-2 or TRBV6-3 and TRBJ1-2, with 8 bases identical to TRBD1. This CDR3 region has 17 residues. Trimming took 6 bases from V and 2 from J; bases not matched to a gene: 14. Germline CDR1 reads MNHEY; CDR2 reads SVGEGT.

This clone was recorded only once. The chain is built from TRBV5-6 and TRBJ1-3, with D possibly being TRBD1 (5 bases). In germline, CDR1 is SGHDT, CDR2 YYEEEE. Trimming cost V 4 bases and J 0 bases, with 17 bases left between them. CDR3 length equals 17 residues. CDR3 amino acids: CASSPLGVVGSGNTIYF. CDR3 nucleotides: TGTGCCAGCAGCCCCTTAGGGGTTGTGGGCTCTGGAAACACCATATATTTT.

Here the CDR3 DNA reads TGCAGTGCATTAAGCCAAGATACGCAGTATTTT. It translates to CSALSQDTQYF. The J gene is TRBJ2-3, the V gene TRBV20-1; the D is unclear. Germline loops: CDR1 DFQATT, CDR2 SNEGSKA (reference sequence). V was cut by 6 bases and J by 5 bases, with 9 bases left in between. The CDR3 has 11 residues.

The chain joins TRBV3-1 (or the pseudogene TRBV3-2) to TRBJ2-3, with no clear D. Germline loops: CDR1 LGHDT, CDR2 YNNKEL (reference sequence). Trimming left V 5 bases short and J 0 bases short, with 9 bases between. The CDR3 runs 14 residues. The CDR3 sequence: CASSSTPSTDTQYF. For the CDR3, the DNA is TGTGCCAGCAGCTCGACTCCTAGCACAGATACGCAGTATTTT.

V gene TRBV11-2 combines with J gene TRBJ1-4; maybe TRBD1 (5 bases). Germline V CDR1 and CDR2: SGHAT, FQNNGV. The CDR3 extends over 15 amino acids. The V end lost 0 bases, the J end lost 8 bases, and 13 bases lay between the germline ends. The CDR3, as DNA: TGTGCCAGCAGCTTAGAGGGGGGGGTACTCGAAAAACTGTTTTTT. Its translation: CASSLEGGVLEKLFF. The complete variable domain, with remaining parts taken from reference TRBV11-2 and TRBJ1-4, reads EAGVAQSPRYKIIEKRQSVAFWCNPISGHATLYWYQQILGQGPKLLIQFQNNGVVDDSQLPKDRFSAERLKGVDSTLKIQPAKLEDSAVYLCASSLEGGVLEKLFFGSGTQLSVL.

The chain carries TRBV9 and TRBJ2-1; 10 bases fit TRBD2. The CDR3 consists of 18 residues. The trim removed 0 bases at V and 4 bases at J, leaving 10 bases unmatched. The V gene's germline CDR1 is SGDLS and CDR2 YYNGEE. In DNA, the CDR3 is TGTGCCAGCAGCGTAGGAATAGCGGGGGGACCCTTATACAATGAGCAGTTCTTC. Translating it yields CASSVGIAGGPLYNEQFF.

The CDR3 nucleotides are TGTGCCAGCAGCCTACAGGGGAGAATATACAATGAGCAGTTCTTC. This gives the protein CASSLQGRIYNEQFF. V and J are TRBV7-3 and TRBJ2-1; 7 bases match TRBD1. CDR1 SGHTA and CDR2 FQGTGA come from the germline V gene. Trimming cost V 5 bases and J 4 bases; bases outside gene matches: 8. CDR3 length equals 15 residues.

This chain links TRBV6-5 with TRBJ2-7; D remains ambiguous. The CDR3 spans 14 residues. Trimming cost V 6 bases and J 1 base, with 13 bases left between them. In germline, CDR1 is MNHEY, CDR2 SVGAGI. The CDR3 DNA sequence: TGTGCCAGCAGCGCACCGACACGGTCCTACGAGCAGTACTTC. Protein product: CASSAPTRSYEQYF.

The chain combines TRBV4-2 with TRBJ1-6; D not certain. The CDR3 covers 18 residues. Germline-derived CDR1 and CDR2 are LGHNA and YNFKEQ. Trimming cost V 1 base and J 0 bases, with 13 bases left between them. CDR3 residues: CASSQGLRTSSYNSPLHF. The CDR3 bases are TGTGCCAGCAGCCAAGGCCTCCGTACGAGCTCCTATAATTCACCCCTCCACTTT.

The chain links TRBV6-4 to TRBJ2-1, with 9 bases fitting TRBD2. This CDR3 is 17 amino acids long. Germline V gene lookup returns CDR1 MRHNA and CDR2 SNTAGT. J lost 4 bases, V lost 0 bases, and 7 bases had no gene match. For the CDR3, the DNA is TGTGCCAGCAGTGACTCAGCGGGGGGATCATCTTACAATGAGCAGTTCTTC. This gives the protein CASSDSAGGSSYNEQFF.

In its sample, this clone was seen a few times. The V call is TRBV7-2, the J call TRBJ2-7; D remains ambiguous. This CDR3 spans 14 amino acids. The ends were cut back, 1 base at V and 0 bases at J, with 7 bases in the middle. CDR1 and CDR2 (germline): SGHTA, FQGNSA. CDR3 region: CASSLVSLSYEQYF. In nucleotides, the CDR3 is TGTGCCAGCAGCTTAGTAAGCCTCTCCTACGAGCAGTACTTC.

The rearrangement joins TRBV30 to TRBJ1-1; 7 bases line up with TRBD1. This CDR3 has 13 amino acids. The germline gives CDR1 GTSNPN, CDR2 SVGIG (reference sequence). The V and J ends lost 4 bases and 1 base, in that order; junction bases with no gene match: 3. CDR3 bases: TGTGCCTGGAAGGACAGGCCGAACACTGAAGCTTTCTTT. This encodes CAWKDRPNTEAFF.

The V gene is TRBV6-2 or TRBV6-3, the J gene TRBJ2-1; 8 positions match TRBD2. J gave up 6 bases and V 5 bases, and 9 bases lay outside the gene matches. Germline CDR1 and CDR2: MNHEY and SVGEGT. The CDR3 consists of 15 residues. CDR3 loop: CASSIGGASINEQFF. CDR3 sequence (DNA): TGTGCCAGCAGTATCGGGGGGGCCTCCATCAATGAGCAGTTCTTC.

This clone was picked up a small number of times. CDR3 DNA: TGCGCCAGCAGCCAGACTAGCGATACCGAGCAGTACTTC. Translated: CASSQTSDTEQYF. The chain combines TRBV4-1 with TRBJ2-7, with TRBD2 matching over 8 bases. V was clipped by 3 bases and J by 6 bases; unmatched bases: 4. This CDR3 spans 13 amino acids. Looked up from germline, CDR1 is MGHRA and CDR2 is YSYEKL.

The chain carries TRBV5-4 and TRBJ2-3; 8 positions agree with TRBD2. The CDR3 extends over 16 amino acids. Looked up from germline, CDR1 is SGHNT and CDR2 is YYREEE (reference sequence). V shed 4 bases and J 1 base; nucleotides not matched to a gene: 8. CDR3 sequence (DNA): TGTGCCAGCAGCCCGAGGGCGGGGGGACGCACAGATACGCAGTATTTT. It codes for CASSPRAGGRTDTQYF.

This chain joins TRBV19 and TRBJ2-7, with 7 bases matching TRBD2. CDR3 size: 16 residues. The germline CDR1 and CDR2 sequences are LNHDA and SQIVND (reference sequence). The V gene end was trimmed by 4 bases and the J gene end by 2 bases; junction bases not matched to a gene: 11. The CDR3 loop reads CASSKPSGTTPYEQYF. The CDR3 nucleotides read TGTGCCAGTAGTAAGCCTAGCGGTACGACACCCTACGAGCAGTACTTC.

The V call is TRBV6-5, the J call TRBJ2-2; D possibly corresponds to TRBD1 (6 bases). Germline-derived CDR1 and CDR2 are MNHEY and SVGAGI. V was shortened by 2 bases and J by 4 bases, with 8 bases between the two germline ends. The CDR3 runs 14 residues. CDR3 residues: CASSYTQGTGELFF. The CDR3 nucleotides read TGTGCCAGCAGTTACACACAGGGCACCGGGGAGCTGTTTTTT.

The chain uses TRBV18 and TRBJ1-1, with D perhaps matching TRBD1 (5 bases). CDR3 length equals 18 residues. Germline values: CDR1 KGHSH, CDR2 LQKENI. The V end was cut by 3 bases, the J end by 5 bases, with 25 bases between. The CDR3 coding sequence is TGTGCCAGCTCACCGCCCTCCCGGGTTAGGGGCTCCGGTACTGAAGCTTTCTTT. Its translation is CASSPPSRVRGSGTEAFF.

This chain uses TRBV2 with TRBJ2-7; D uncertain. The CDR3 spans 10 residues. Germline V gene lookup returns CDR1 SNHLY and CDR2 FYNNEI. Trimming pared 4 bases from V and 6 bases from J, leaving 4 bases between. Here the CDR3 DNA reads TGTGCCAGCAGTGTAATCGAGCAGTACTTC. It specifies CASSVIEQYF.